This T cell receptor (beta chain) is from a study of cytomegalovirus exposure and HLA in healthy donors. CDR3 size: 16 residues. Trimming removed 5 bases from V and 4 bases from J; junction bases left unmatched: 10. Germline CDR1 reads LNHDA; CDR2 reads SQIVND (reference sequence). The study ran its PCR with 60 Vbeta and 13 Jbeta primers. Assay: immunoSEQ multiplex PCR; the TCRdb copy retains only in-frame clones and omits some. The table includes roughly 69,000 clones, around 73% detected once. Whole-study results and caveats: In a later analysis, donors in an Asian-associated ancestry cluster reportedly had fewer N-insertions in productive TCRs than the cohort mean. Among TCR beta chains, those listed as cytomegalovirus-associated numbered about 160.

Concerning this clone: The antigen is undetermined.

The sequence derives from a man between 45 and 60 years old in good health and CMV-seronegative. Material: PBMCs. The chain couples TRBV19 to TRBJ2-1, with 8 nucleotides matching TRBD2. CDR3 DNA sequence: TGTGCCAGTAGTCCTCCCGGGGGGGCGCTTTACAATGAGCAGTTCTTC. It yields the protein CASSPPGGALYNEQFF.